This TCR beta chain was observed in a study of shared clonotypes between healthy human individuals (dated by TCRdb to 2020 to 2022). Some background on the complete study: The cohort included a few men and a couple of women between 18 and 49 years of age. For each donor, CD4 naive and CD4 memory were each given three plates, CD8 naive was given two plates, and CD8 memory was given one plate. Leukapheresis yielded between about 0.8 and 9.5 billion PBMCs per donor. To increase sequencing depth and limit assay-specific biases, TCR repertoire library preparation and sequencing were carried out by different laboratories using diverse techniques. Blood TCR repertoires of roughly five healthy adults were deeply sequenced to estimate repertoire size and the extent of clonotype sharing between individuals. The paper as a whole reports these results and caveats: Across a handful of donors, approximately 5% of naive CD4, roughly 3.8% of naive CD8, under 2.5% of memory CD4, and 0.4% of memory CD8 clonotypes were shared. Naive subsets generally had larger estimated clonotype richness than memory subsets did. Higher generation probabilities were observed for clonotypes shared by all four sorted-subset donors than for non-shared clonotypes. Based on pairwise subsampling, the degree of clonotype sharing among donors was expected to be affected by sequencing depth. Sampling was restricted to blood, and TCR repertoires in tissues likely differ from the TCR repertoires found in blood. Because the study included a small number of donors, the genetic and exposure-history diversity represented was limited. Incomplete sequencing was indicated by rarefaction of sorted-subset datasets, despite the large sequencing depth.

CD8 naive samples were CD45RO-negative cells positively selected for CCR7, giving a CD45RA+CCR7+ population that excluded TemRA cells. Healthy HIV-negative adults with no recently reported acute infections or vaccinations were included as donors. Only Caucasian adults living in Nashville, Tennessee, USA were represented among the donors. Blood was collected by leukapheresis, and PBMCs were isolated by Ficoll-Histopaque density gradient centrifugation and then cryopreserved in liquid nitrogen vapor phase. Purity and quantity of every magnetically sorted T cell population were checked by analytical flow cytometry. From each sorted fraction, genomic DNA was isolated and quantified by UV absorbance on a Nanodrop 2000c. TCR CDR3 regions were amplified from genomic DNA by multiplex PCR using the deep immunoSEQ assay. Genomic DNA extracted from each cell subset was distributed evenly over all wells of several immunoSEQ 96-well plates, and each plate served as one replicate. For sorted subsets, each replicate PCR was loaded with 200 ng genomic DNA, equivalent to roughly 30,000 T cell genomes. Purified libraries were quantified with a Qubit 3.0 fluorometer, sized on a Bioanalyzer 2100, and re-quantified with the KAPA Library Quantification kit. A separate single-read 150-cycle Illumina NextSeq 550 flow cell was used to sequence each immunoSEQ 96-well plate. The authors' analysis ran thus. Because the immunoSEQ output held only junctional sequences and lacked quality scores, the filtering could not match the filtering applied to full-length reads. Sequences were annotated with PyIR, a Python wrapper for IgBLAST v1.9, using IMGT germline references to assign V/J genes and CDR3. Reads were removed for weak V/J assignments (E-value above 1e-6), missing CDR3, stop codons, out-of-frame junctions, or ambiguous translated residues. V3J clonotypes were defined by identical inferred V gene, J gene, and CDR3 amino acid sequence. To compute the percentage overlap between repertoires, the number of shared unique clonotypes was divided by the size of the smaller repertoire. RTK rarefaction, the Chao1 estimator, and Recon v2.1 estimates of unobserved clonotypes were used to assess repertoire richness. Generation probabilities were computed with OLGA for all TCRbeta clonotypes obtained by the gDNA method from several donors. TCRdb's version of the immuneACCESS table is confined to in-frame rearrangements and falls short of the full clone set. An unresolved V gene accounts for under half of the shortfall where checked; the remainder is of unknown origin. V and J calls plus clone size are reproduced from that table; the DNA served to infer D and trimming. The sample table shows fewer than 850,000 clones, and 90% to 98% are seen once. The ten largest make up over 0.2% of the sample.

With regard to this clone: Its binding antigen is unknown. The record has no base qualities; no much larger clone is one base away.

Ends trimmed: V by 3 bases, J by 3 bases; bases unmatched to a gene: 9. The CDR3 numbers 16 residues from cysteine through phenylalanine. Only CDR3 DNA is held: 48 bases, read in frame from base 1. CDR1 and CDR2 (SEHNR, FQNEAQ) derive from the germline V gene (reference sequence). The receptor's source is a man younger than 45 in good health. The source material was naive CD8+ T cells sorted from blood. The meaning of the sample's cell subset or site label: CD45RA+CCR7+. The chain employs TRBV7-9 and TRBJ2-7; the junction holds 9 bases that match TRBD1. In nucleotides, the sequence is TGTGCCAGCAGCTTTACCGGGACAGGGAATATCTACGAGCAGTACTTC. It codes for CASSFTGTGNIYEQYF.